The 24 T cell receptor beta chains in this list originate from one sample, sequenced in a study of Ad26.COV2.S vaccination and SARS-CoV-2 variants. Clones were read by immunoSEQ multiplex PCR, and TCRdb kept only the in-frame ones, dropping some. The sample has under 600,000 clones, 80% to 90% seen once. Specified treatment: about 20 received Ad26.COV2.S at low or high dose, single or two shots; several received placebo; per-sample allocation not given. Collection of samples fell on day 63 after the first vaccine or placebo injection. Material: peripheral blood, obtained in a trial of Ad26.COV2.S vaccine versus placebo. The receptors derive from a person aged 18-65 years who received the Ad26.COV2.S COVID-19 vaccine or a placebo.

The V and J genes are TRBV7-2 and TRBJ2-1; 11 bases agree with TRBD2. This CDR3 spans 14 amino acids. CDR1 is SGHTA, CDR2 FQGNSA, per germline. J lost 6 bases, V lost 6 bases, and 4 bases had no gene match. The CDR3 loop reads CASRLAGVGNEQFF. The CDR3 region has the DNA TGTGCCAGCAGACTAGCGGGAGTGGGCAATGAGCAGTTCTTC.

The chain employs TRBV5-8 and TRBJ2-7; the D is unclear. The CDR3 contains 13 residues. The germline gives CDR1 SGHTS, CDR2 YDEGEE. V gave up 2 bases and J gave up 1 base, with 7 bases separating them. CDR3 in DNA: TGTGCCAGCAGCTTTCGGAATTCCTACGAGCAGTACTTC. It encodes CASSFRNSYEQYF.

The chain has TRBV30 and TRBJ1-3; the match to TRBD1 covers 8 bases. The germline CDR1 and CDR2 sequences are GTSNPN and SVGIG (reference sequence). Trimming took 2 bases from V and 4 from J; bases not matched to a gene: 7. This CDR3 region has 15 residues. For the CDR3, the DNA is TGTGCCTGGAGTTTCGGACAGGGTGCAGGAAACACCATATATTTT. It encodes CAWSFGQGAGNTIYF.

This clone was counted a few times. The chain has TRBV2 and TRBJ1-3; D call uncertain. The CDR3 sequence is 12 residues long. Germline CDR1 SNHLY, CDR2 FYNNEI. V was pared by 7 bases and J by 2 bases, with 6 bases between. The CDR3 loop is CASTVAGNTIYF. CDR3 coding DNA: TGTGCCAGCACAGTTGCTGGAAACACCATATATTTT.

The chain links TRBV4-3 to TRBJ2-6, with D perhaps matching TRBD2 (5 bases). The length of the CDR3 is 17 residues. Germline V gene sequence: CDR1 LGHNA, CDR2 YSLEER. Deletions cut 1 base from V and 0 bases from J, with 10 bases between. CDR3 sequence reads: CASSQVRGDSGANVLTF. CDR3 DNA sequence: TGCGCCAGCAGCCAAGTTCGGGGTGACTCTGGGGCCAACGTCCTGACTTTC.

The CDR3 DNA follows: TGCGCCAGCAGCCCGGGTGGGGCACAAGAAAAACTGTTTTTT. It encodes CASSPGGAQEKLFF. V gene TRBV5-1 combines with J gene TRBJ1-4; perhaps TRBD1 as D (5 bases). Germline loops: CDR1 SGHRS, CDR2 YFSETQ. Trimming cost V 4 bases and J 8 bases, with 15 bases left between them. This CDR3 spans 14 amino acids.

The chain employs TRBV4-1 and TRBJ2-3; 8 nucleotides match TRBD2. V was pared by 3 bases and J by 0 bases, with 2 bases of the junction left unmatched. This CDR3 spans 15 amino acids. Germline loops: CDR1 MGHRA, CDR2 YSYEKL. CDR3 residues: CASSHRTSSTDTQYF. CDR3 DNA sequence: TGCGCCAGCAGCCACCGGACTAGCAGCACAGATACGCAGTATTTT.

The chain joins TRBV7-9 to TRBJ1-1; the D gene is possibly TRBD1 (5 bases). The CDR3 extends over 13 amino acids. V dropped 5 bases and J dropped 6 bases, with 13 bases sitting between them. Germline CDR1 is SEHNR and CDR2 is FQNEAQ (reference sequence). CDR3 loop: CASSGRDRAEAFF. The CDR3 nucleotides read TGTGCCAGCAGCGGCCGGGACCGAGCTGAAGCTTTCTTT.

This clone occurred once. This chain uses TRBV29-1 with TRBJ1-2, with no clear D. The V and J ends lost 5 bases and 1 base respectively, with 8 bases between them. Germline lookup yields CDR1 SQVTM and CDR2 ANQGSEA. This CDR3 region has 12 residues. The CDR3 sequence is CSVLGNNYGYTF. DNA for the CDR3: TGCAGCGTTTTGGGCAATAACTATGGCTACACCTTC.

This clone was counted between two and nine times. The chain combines TRBV2 with TRBJ1-2; no clear D. V gave up 3 bases and J gave up 4 bases, with 12 bases separating them. The CDR3 is 14 residues long. Germline V gives CDR1 SNHLY, CDR2 FYNNEI. In DNA, the CDR3 is TGTGCCAGCAGTGAGGAACAGACCAGCTATGGCTACACCTTC. Protein product: CASSEEQTSYGYTF.

The chain combines TRBV5-1 with TRBJ1-1, with a tentative D call TRBD1 (5 bases). Trimming shortened V by 0 bases and J by 4 bases, and 13 bases separated the two germline ends. The CDR3 is made up of 15 amino acids. In germline, CDR1 is SGHRS, CDR2 YFSETQ. The CDR3 loop is CASSLVGGLATEAFF. CDR3 DNA sequence: TGCGCCAGCAGCTTGGTCGGGGGTTTAGCCACTGAAGCTTTCTTT.

The rearrangement joins TRBV4-1 to TRBJ2-7; 8 bases align to TRBD2. This CDR3 spans 15 amino acids. Germline CDR1 MGHRA, CDR2 YSYEKL. Trimming cost V 1 base and J 5 bases; bases outside gene matches: 7. CDR3 loop: CASSQVSGAGNEQYF. In nucleotides, the CDR3 is TGCGCCAGCAGCCAAGTTAGCGGGGCCGGGAACGAGCAGTACTTC.

In its sample, this clone was seen a few times. The V gene is TRBV7-2, the J gene TRBJ1-2; 9 bases are shared with TRBD1. V trimming: 5 bases; J trimming: 8 bases; junction bases outside the gene matches: 15. CDR3 length: 16 amino acids. Germline loops: CDR1 SGHTA, CDR2 FQGNSA. CDR3 residues: CASSTSTGTGLKGYTF. Written as DNA, the CDR3 is TGTGCCAGCAGCACATCAACCGGGACAGGGTTGAAGGGCTACACCTTC.

The chain joins TRBV19 to TRBJ1-4; D is unresolved. The V end was cut by 6 bases, the J end by 3 bases, with 17 bases between. The length of the CDR3 is 16 residues. Germline V gives CDR1 LNHDA, CDR2 SQIVND (reference sequence). In nucleotides, the CDR3 is TGTGCCAGTAGCAAGCCCATCCCACCGCCTAATGAAAAACTGTTTTTT. This translates into CASSKPIPPPNEKLFF.

This chain joins TRBV5-1 and TRBJ1-3; D is undetermined. V lost 0 bases and J lost 3, with 7 bases in between. Germline V gives CDR1 SGHRS, CDR2 YFSETQ. This CDR3 region has 14 residues. In DNA, the CDR3 is TGCGCCAGCAGCTTGGCCGGTTATGGAAACACCATATATTTT. Encoded protein: CASSLAGYGNTIYF.

The table lists this clone with a count of one. The chain combines TRBV7-8 with TRBJ1-5; 9 nucleotides line up with TRBD1. The CDR3 is 16 amino acids. The V and J ends lost 3 bases and 2 bases, in that order; junction bases with no gene match: 5. Germline V gene data show CDR1 as SGHVS and CDR2 as FQNEAQ. The CDR3 here is CASSLGTGFGNQPQHF. The CDR3 DNA reads TGTGCCAGCAGCTTGGGGACAGGGTTCGGCAATCAGCCCCAGCATTTT.

The V gene is TRBV28, the J gene TRBJ1-1; D is unclear. Germline V gene data show CDR1 as MDHEN and CDR2 as SYDVKM. The CDR3 is 14 amino acids. Trimming cost V 10 bases and J 1 base, with 16 bases left between them. The CDR3 DNA follows: TGTGCCATCCTAGGGTACGGAGGGAACACTGAAGCTTTCTTT. Protein sequence: CAILGYGGNTEAFF.

This chain uses TRBV30 with TRBJ2-2; TRBD2 aligns across 13 bases. The V and J ends lost 2 bases and 6 bases, in that order; junction bases with no gene match: 12. Germline CDR1 reads GTSNPN; CDR2 reads SVGIG (reference sequence). CDR3 length equals 18 residues. DNA for the CDR3: TGTGCCTGGAGTCCGCACCGGACTAGCGGGAGTTCGTCCGGGGAGCTGTTTTTT. Residues: CAWSPHRTSGSSSGELFF. Supplemented by reference TRBV30 and TRBJ2-2, the full variable domain reads SQTIHQWPATLVQPVGSPLSLECTVEGTSNPNLYWYRQAAGRGLQLLFYSVGIGQISSEVPQNLSASRPQDRQFILSSKKLLLSDSGFYLCAWSPHRTSGSSSGELFFGEGSRLTVL.

V gene TRBV30 combines with J gene TRBJ1-6; D uncertain. CDR1 is GTSNPN and CDR2 is SVGIG in the germline V gene (reference sequence). The germline V and J ends were trimmed by 1 base and 0 bases, with 10 bases remaining between them. This CDR3 spans 16 amino acids. CDR3 protein: CAWSGAKVSYNSPLHF. CDR3 nucleotides: TGTGCCTGGAGTGGGGCCAAAGTCTCCTATAATTCACCCCTCCACTTT.

This chain connects TRBV19 to TRBJ1-1, with a tentative D call TRBD1 (5 bases). Germline CDR1 is LNHDA and CDR2 is SQIVND (reference sequence). This CDR3 has 14 amino acids. Trimming removed 1 base at V and 6 bases at J, with 12 bases between. In DNA form, the CDR3 reads TGTGCCAGTAGTATAGGAGGGGTCTACGCTGAAGCTTTCTTT. This encodes CASSIGGVYAEAFF. The entire variable domain, with the rest obtained from reference TRBV19 and TRBJ1-1, is as follows: DGGITQSPKYLFRKEGQNVTLSCEQNLNHDAMYWYRQDPGQGLRLIYYSQIVNDFQKGDIAEGYSVSREKKESFPLTVTSAQKNPTAFYLCASSIGGVYAEAFFGQGTRLTVV.

The chain has TRBV27 and TRBJ2-2; D call uncertain. The germline V gene has CDR1 MNHEY and CDR2 SMNVEV (reference sequence). Trimming removed 6 bases from V and 1 base from J, with 9 bases in between. The CDR3 totals 14 residues. The CDR3 loop reads CASRILKNTGELFF. The CDR3 coding sequence is TGTGCCAGCAGGATACTTAAGAACACCGGGGAGCTGTTTTTT.

CDR3 DNA: TGTGCCAGCAGTTACAAGGACAGGGGAAGTGGGTCACCCCTCCACTTT. Translating it yields CASSYKDRGSGSPLHF. The chain combines TRBV28 with TRBJ1-6, with 9 positions matching TRBD1. This CDR3 region has 16 residues. Germline V gene sequence: CDR1 MDHEN, CDR2 SYDVKM. With 4 bases clipped from V and 10 bases from J, the junction kept 11 bases outside the gene matches.

This chain uses TRBV7-9 with TRBJ1-1; no definite D call. Germline V CDR1 and CDR2: SEHNR, FQNEAQ (reference sequence). CDR3 length: 13 amino acids. Trimming stripped 11 bases from V and 1 base from J, with 14 bases between. The CDR3 sequence: CAASKVENTEAFF. In nucleotides, the CDR3 is TGTGCCGCCAGTAAAGTCGAGAACACTGAAGCTTTCTTT.

This chain connects TRBV7-9 to TRBJ2-2; tentative D call: TRBD2 (6 bases). This CDR3 is 18 amino acids long. Trimming left V 2 bases short and J 1 base short, with 17 bases between. From germline, CDR1 is SEHNR and CDR2 FQNEAQ (reference sequence). CDR3 amino acids: CASSLTATAGLNTGELFF. CDR3 in DNA: TGTGCCAGCAGCTTAACTGCCACGGCGGGGTTGAACACCGGGGAGCTGTTTTTT.